The present T cell receptor beta chain was sequenced within a study of blood T cells in healthy people across ages. Isolation of PBMCs gave at least 6.5 million cells per sample. No fewer than 6 micrograms of total RNA were isolated from every sample. Combining a sample-barcoded 5' primer with a J-beta primer mix, a second PCR ran for about 7 to 11 cycles. TCRdb redid the calling of the 5' RACE reads with MiXCR, one entry per CDR3 protein. The table records over 1,500,000 distinct CDR3 sequences, roughly 49% of them present only once. Germline CDR1 reads SQVTM; CDR2 reads ANQGSEA. V lost 3 bases to trimming and J lost 5 bases, with 10 bases between them. CDR3 length equals 12 residues. This clonotype was recorded a few times.

V and J are TRBV29-1 and TRBJ2-5; tentatively, D is TRBD1 (6 bases). The sequence was collected from a woman in her thirties or forties in good health. Sequencing was done on a sample of blood. In nucleotides, the CDR3 is TGCAGCGTTGAGGAAAGGGGGGAGACCCAGTACTTC. It specifies CSVEERGETQYF.